This TCR beta chain was profiled in a study of T cells in Graves' hyperthyroidism and ophthalmopathy. This clonotype has at least ten counts. In germline, CDR1 is LNHNV, CDR2 YYDKDF (reference sequence). The CDR3 is 15 amino acids. V lost 1 base to trimming and J lost 2 bases, with 11 bases between them. Amplification yielded TCR beta CDR3 regions, with RNA transcripts as the source. The HTBI primer set drove a first-round RT-PCR of the TCR CDR3. TCRdb redid the calling of the multiplex PCR reads with MiXCR, one entry per CDR3 protein. The repertoire has hundreds of thousands of distinct CDR3 sequences, roughly 14% of them found once; the top ten carry about 4.5%.

This clonotype was obtained from a middle-aged woman with Graves' ophthalmopathy. The sequencing sample was made of blood. The rearrangement joins TRBV15 to TRBJ2-5; perhaps TRBD2 as D (6 bases). CDR3 loop: CATSRASEGQETQYF. CDR3 DNA sequence: TGTGCCACCAGCAGAGCCTCGGAGGGGCAAGAGACCCAGTACTTC.